Listed here are 32 T cell receptor beta chains from one sample, sequenced in a study of shared clonotypes between healthy human individuals. Libraries were prepared by immunoSEQ multiplex PCR; TCRdb keeps only in-frame clonotypes and omits some of them. Here the sample spans 150,000 to 200,000 clones, approximately 95% being singletons. The sample consisted of naive CD4+ T cells sorted from blood. The subset here: CD45RA+ positively selected. Receptors were obtained from a woman in her 30s in good health.

The V call is TRBV4-1, the J call TRBJ1-5; D is perhaps TRBD1 (5 bases). Germline V gene sequence: CDR1 MGHRA, CDR2 YSYEKL. The V end lost 1 base, the J end lost 4 bases, and 17 bases lay between the germline ends. The CDR3 has 17 amino acids. CDR3 sequence reads: CASSQGVLSGGNQPQHF. CDR3 sequence (DNA): TGCGCCAGCAGCCAAGGCGTTTTGTCTGGGGGAAATCAGCCCCAGCATTTT.

V and J are TRBV2 and TRBJ2-1; TRBD2 agrees at 9 bases. CDR1 is SNHLY, CDR2 FYNNEI, per germline. CDR3 length: 16 amino acids. V lost 4 bases to trimming and J lost 8 bases; unmatched junction nucleotides: 12. Here the CDR3 DNA reads TGTGCCAGCAGTGGTAGTAGCGGGAGATCCAACGATGAGCAGTTCTTC. Amino acid sequence: CASSGSSGRSNDEQFF.

The chain combines TRBV9 with TRBJ2-5, with unresolved D. CDR3 size: 15 residues. The V end lost 1 base, the J end lost 3 bases, and 13 bases lay between the germline ends. Germline CDR1 and CDR2: SGDLS and YYNGEE. The chain's CDR3 is CASSVRRGGEETQYF. CDR3 DNA: TGTGCCAGCAGCGTACGCAGAGGTGGGGAAGAGACCCAGTACTTC.

The V and J genes are TRBV7-9 and TRBJ1-2, with no clear D. The CDR3 loop spans 17 amino acids. Germline CDR1 and CDR2: SEHNR and FQNEAQ (reference sequence). V gave up 0 bases and J gave up 0 bases, with 14 bases separating them. The CDR3 DNA is TGTGCCAGCAGCTTAGCGTACGGATTTGACACTAACTATGGCTACACCTTC. This gives the protein CASSLAYGFDTNYGYTF.

The chain couples TRBV7-2 to TRBJ2-2; D not certain. Looked up from germline, CDR1 is SGHTA and CDR2 is FQGNSA. The CDR3 has 14 amino acids. V shed 0 bases and J shed 6 bases, with 8 bases lying between them. The CDR3 loop is CASSLARSAGELFF. DNA of the CDR3: TGTGCCAGCAGCTTAGCCAGGTCTGCCGGGGAGCTGTTTTTT.

The rearrangement links TRBV7-9 to TRBJ2-5; tentative D call: TRBD1 (6 bases). The J call may be in error: the DNA end matches TRBJ2-7 better. In germline, CDR1 is SEHNR, CDR2 FQNEAQ (reference sequence). The CDR3 covers 16 residues. The CDR3 nucleotides read TGTGCCAGCAGCCGAAACCGTAGGACAGAAGGGGACGAGCAGTACTTC. Amino acids: CASSRNRRTEGDEQYF.

V gene TRBV19 combines with J gene TRBJ2-1; 10 bases line up with TRBD2. Germline lookup yields CDR1 LNHDA and CDR2 SQIVND (reference sequence). The J segment lost 0 bases and the V segment lost 1 base, leaving 6 bases of the junction unmatched. This CDR3 is 18 amino acids long. The CDR3 DNA sequence: TGTGCCAGTAGTATAGCTTGGACTAGCGGAGACTCCTACAATGAGCAGTTCTTC. Protein product: CASSIAWTSGDSYNEQFF.

The V and J genes are TRBV11-3 and TRBJ1-6; unclear D gene. This CDR3 is 13 amino acids long. Trimming took off 3 bases at V and 5 bases at J, with 5 bases between the two ends. Per germline, CDR1 SGHNT and CDR2 YENEEA. This chain's CDR3 is CASSLTNNSPLHF. CDR3 DNA sequence: TGTGCCAGCAGCTTGACTAATAATTCACCCCTCCACTTT.

This sequence joins TRBV5-1 and TRBJ2-2; 10 bases map to TRBD2. The germline gives CDR1 SGHRS, CDR2 YFSETQ. The ends lost 1 base at V and 6 bases at J; junction bases unmatched: 3. The CDR3 runs 15 residues. This chain's CDR3 is CASSLTSGTSGELFF. The CDR3 DNA reads as TGCGCCAGCAGCTTGACTAGCGGGACGTCCGGGGAGCTGTTTTTT.

V and J are TRBV27 and TRBJ1-2, with D maybe TRBD1 (5 bases). The CDR3 is 13 residues long. Trimming left V 3 bases short and J 2 bases short, with 7 bases between. Germline-derived CDR1 and CDR2 are MNHEY and SMNVEV (reference sequence). CDR3 protein: CASSFNRNYGYTF. CDR3 nucleotides: TGTGCCAGCAGTTTTAACAGGAACTATGGCTACACCTTC.

DNA of the CDR3: TGCGCCAGCAGCACTGGTACCTCGTCGGTTGAAGCTTTCTTT. Translating it yields CASSTGTSSVEAFF. This chain connects TRBV5-1 to TRBJ1-1; D not certain. This CDR3 is built from 14 residues. Germline loops: CDR1 SGHRS, CDR2 YFSETQ. Trimming shortened V by 4 bases and J by 7 bases, and 17 bases separated the two germline ends.

This rearrangement joins TRBV10-3 to TRBJ2-5, with 8 positions matching TRBD1. The V segment lost 2 bases and the J segment 11 bases; nucleotides outside the gene matches: 10. This CDR3 region has 14 residues. Germline CDR1 and CDR2: ENHRY and SYGVKD. CDR3 bases: TGTGCCATCAGTGAGAGGCAGGGGGCTTGGGAGCAGTACTTC. Translation: CAISERQGAWEQYF.

The chain combines TRBV18 with TRBJ2-7, with D uncertain. The CDR3 has 15 residues. The germline V and J ends were trimmed by 4 bases and 5 bases, with 18 bases remaining between them. Germline CDR1 KGHSH, CDR2 LQKENI. CDR3 protein: CASSLNKARVHEQYF. The CDR3 bases are TGTGCCAGCTCACTTAACAAGGCCCGTGTCCACGAGCAGTACTTC.

This rearrangement joins TRBV7-2 to TRBJ2-7, with 10 bases matching TRBD2. Trimming took 5 bases from V and 2 from J; bases not matched to a gene: 12. Germline V gene lookup returns CDR1 SGHTA and CDR2 FQGNSA. CDR3 length: 17 amino acids. The chain's CDR3 is CASSPRLAGFLTYEQYF. CDR3 DNA: TGTGCCAGCAGCCCTAGACTAGCGGGTTTTTTAACCTACGAGCAGTACTTC.

The V and J genes are TRBV7-9 and TRBJ2-2, with D perhaps TRBD2 (5 bases). Trimming cost V 5 bases and J 0 bases, with 13 bases left between them. The CDR3 is made up of 16 amino acids. Germline values: CDR1 SEHNR, CDR2 FQNEAQ (reference sequence). CDR3 in amino acids: CASSLTRVSNTGELFF. CDR3 nucleotides: TGTGCCAGCAGCCTCACTAGGGTTTCGAACACCGGGGAGCTGTTTTTT.

This clone has just one count. This chain uses TRBV28 with TRBJ2-7; no clear D. The germline V and J ends were trimmed by 8 bases and 2 bases, with 13 bases remaining between them. Germline V CDR1 and CDR2: MDHEN, SYDVKM. The CDR3 consists of 13 residues. CDR3 in amino acids: CASLKNTPYEQYF. In nucleotides, the CDR3 is TGTGCCAGCCTTAAGAACACTCCCTACGAGCAGTACTTC.

A single count supports this clone. CDR3 amino acids: CSVAVSTTDTQYF. CDR3 nucleotides: TGCAGCGTTGCGGTTAGCACCACAGATACGCAGTATTTT. The gene calls are TRBV29-1 and TRBJ2-3; D is unclear. Germline CDR1 reads SQVTM; CDR2 reads ANQGSEA. Trimming removed 4 bases at V and 2 bases at J, with 10 bases between. The CDR3 covers 13 residues.

In DNA form, the CDR3 reads TGTGCCAGCAGCTTCGGACAGGGGCCCGACACTGAAGCTTTCTTT. This translates into CASSFGQGPDTEAFF. The chain joins TRBV11-2 to TRBJ1-1; 9 nucleotides match TRBD1. The CDR3 spans 15 residues. Germline loops: CDR1 SGHAT, CDR2 FQNNGV. J gave up 3 bases and V 3 bases, and 5 bases lay outside the gene matches.

The chain employs TRBV28 and TRBJ2-7; TRBD1 matches 9 bases. J lost 9 bases, V lost 6 bases, and 12 bases had no gene match. The CDR3 is 14 amino acids. From germline, CDR1 is MDHEN and CDR2 SYDVKM. The CDR3, as DNA: TGTGCCAGCAGAACTCGGGGACAGGGTCCCTCGCAGTACTTC. Amino acid sequence: CASRTRGQGPSQYF.

The chain is built from TRBV28 and TRBJ1-1; D remains unclear. The CDR3 runs 13 residues. Germline CDR1 and CDR2: MDHEN and SYDVKM. Trimming shortened V by 3 bases and J by 11 bases, and 16 bases separated the two germline ends. CDR3 protein: CASSFTTHVDAFF. In DNA form, the CDR3 reads TGTGCCAGCAGTTTTACGACACATGTGGATGCTTTCTTT.

In this sample, this clone turned up once. The chain is built from TRBV7-7 and TRBJ2-5; 9 nucleotides agree with TRBD2. V was clipped by 4 bases and J by 4 bases; unmatched bases: 4. The CDR3 extends over 14 amino acids. Germline V gene lookup returns CDR1 SSHAT and CDR2 FNYEAQ (reference sequence). The CDR3 DNA is TGTGCCAGCAGCTCGGCGGGAGGGGGAGAGACCCAGTACTTC. This gives the protein CASSSAGGGETQYF.

The chain carries TRBV29-1 and TRBJ2-1, with TRBD2 matching over 13 bases. This CDR3 is built from 14 residues. Germline assignment: CDR1 SQVTM and CDR2 ANQGSEA. Losses at the gene ends were 4 bases for V and 5 bases for J; bases not matched to a gene: 2. The chain's CDR3 is CSVGGLAGHNEQFF. The CDR3 DNA reads as TGCAGCGTTGGGGGACTAGCGGGGCACAATGAGCAGTTCTTC.

The gene calls are TRBV28 and TRBJ2-3, with TRBD2 as a possible D gene (5 bases). Germline V gives CDR1 MDHEN, CDR2 SYDVKM. Trimming removed 3 bases from V and 1 base from J, with 5 bases in between. CDR3 length: 13 amino acids. The CDR3 protein is CASSLEGTDTQYF. CDR3 bases: TGTGCCAGCAGTTTGGAGGGCACAGATACGCAGTATTTT.

J is TRBJ1-2 and V is TRBV28; D call uncertain. Germline values: CDR1 MDHEN, CDR2 SYDVKM. The CDR3 runs 12 residues. V was pared by 3 bases and J by 4 bases, with 6 bases between. The CDR3 sequence: CASSLESYGYTF. The DNA of the CDR3 is TGTGCCAGCAGTTTGGAGAGCTATGGCTACACCTTC.

The gene calls are TRBV25-1 and TRBJ1-2; 7 bases line up with TRBD1. This CDR3 has 15 amino acids. From germline, CDR1 is MGHDK and CDR2 SYGVNS. With 4 bases clipped from V and 4 bases from J, the junction kept 9 bases outside the gene matches. CDR3 protein: CASSGDRVLFYGYTF. The CDR3 nucleotides read TGTGCCAGCAGTGGGGACAGAGTCTTATTCTATGGCTACACCTTC.

The chain joins TRBV27 to TRBJ1-2, with D possibly TRBD1 on 5 matching bases. Trimming took 6 bases from V and 2 from J, leaving 10 bases between them. The CDR3 covers 13 residues. The germline CDR1 and CDR2 sequences are MNHEY and SMNVEV (reference sequence). The CDR3 DNA reads as TGTGCCAGCAGGCCAGGGACCAACTATGGCTACACCTTC. This sequence encodes CASRPGTNYGYTF.

This clone was detected once. The rearrangement joins TRBV7-3 to TRBJ2-2; D ambiguous. Germline V gene sequence: CDR1 SGHTA, CDR2 FQGTGA. The V end lost 4 bases, the J end lost 4 bases, and 10 bases lay between the germline ends. The CDR3 runs 14 residues. CDR3 in amino acids: CASSSASSTGELFF. The CDR3 coding sequence is TGTGCCAGCAGCTCCGCCTCGTCCACCGGGGAGCTGTTTTTT.

The V call is TRBV19, the J call TRBJ2-6; no definite D call. V lost 6 bases and J lost 2, with 5 bases in between. The germline CDR1 and CDR2 sequences are LNHDA and SQIVND (reference sequence). The length of the CDR3 is 13 residues. The CDR3 DNA reads as TGTGCCAGTAGACGAACTGGGGCCAACGTCCTGACTTTC. This gives the protein CASRRTGANVLTF.

CDR3 bases: TGTGCCAGCAGTTCTTTATACGGGGGAAACACCATATATTTT. Translated: CASSSLYGGNTIYF. J is TRBJ1-3 and V is TRBV7-9; unclear D gene. The V and J ends lost 6 bases and 4 bases respectively, with 13 bases between them. Per the germline V gene, CDR1 is SEHNR and CDR2 is FQNEAQ (reference sequence). There are 14 residues in the CDR3.

The chain has TRBV27 and TRBJ2-7; 8 nucleotides line up with TRBD1. J was trimmed by 7 bases and V by 6 bases; bases with no gene match: 14. Germline values: CDR1 MNHEY, CDR2 SMNVEV (reference sequence). The CDR3 length is 15 residues. The CDR3 DNA reads as TGTGCCAGCAGCACACGCCCGGGACAGGCCGGGGAGCAGTACTTC. Its translation: CASSTRPGQAGEQYF.

The chain uses TRBV11-2 and TRBJ1-3; maybe TRBD1 (5 bases). With 4 bases removed from V and 0 bases from J, the gap between germline ends came to 7 bases. Germline V lookup: CDR1 SGHAT, CDR2 FQNNGV. This CDR3 has 14 amino acids. The CDR3 region has the DNA TGTGCCAGCAGCTCCAGGGACTCTGGAAACACCATATATTTT. Residues: CASSSRDSGNTIYF. Full variable domain (outside the CDR3, taken from reference TRBV11-2 and TRBJ1-3): EAGVAQSPRYKIIEKRQSVAFWCNPISGHATLYWYQQILGQGPKLLIQFQNNGVVDDSQLPKDRFSAERLKGVDSTLKIQPAKLEDSAVYLCASSSRDSGNTIYFGEGSWLTVV.

This chain connects TRBV6-6 to TRBJ2-5; TRBD2 might be the D (6 bases). Germline V gene lookup returns CDR1 MNHNY and CDR2 SVGAGI (reference sequence). This CDR3 region has 13 residues. V shed 5 bases and J shed 1 base, with 8 bases lying between them. CDR3 protein: CASSRDFQETQYF. The CDR3 region has the DNA TGTGCCAGCAGTAGGGACTTCCAAGAGACCCAGTACTTC.